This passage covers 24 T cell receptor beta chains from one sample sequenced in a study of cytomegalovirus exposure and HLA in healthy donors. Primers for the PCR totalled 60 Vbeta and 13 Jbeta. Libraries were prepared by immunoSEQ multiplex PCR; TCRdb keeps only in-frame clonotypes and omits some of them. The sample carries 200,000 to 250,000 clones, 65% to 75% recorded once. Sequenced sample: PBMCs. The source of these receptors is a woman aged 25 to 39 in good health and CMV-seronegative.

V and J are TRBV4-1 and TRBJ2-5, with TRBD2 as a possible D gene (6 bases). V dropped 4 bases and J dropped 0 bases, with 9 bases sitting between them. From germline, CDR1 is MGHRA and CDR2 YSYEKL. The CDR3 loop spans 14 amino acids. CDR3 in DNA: TGCGCCAGCAGCCCTCGGGACTACCAAGAGACCCAGTACTTC. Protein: CASSPRDYQETQYF.

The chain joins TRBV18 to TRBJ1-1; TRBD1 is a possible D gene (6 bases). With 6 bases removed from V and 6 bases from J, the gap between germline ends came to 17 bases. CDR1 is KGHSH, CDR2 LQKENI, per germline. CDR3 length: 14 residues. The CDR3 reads CASSPSGGQAEAFF. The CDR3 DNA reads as TGTGCCAGCTCCCCCTCGGGGGGGCAGGCTGAAGCTTTCTTT.

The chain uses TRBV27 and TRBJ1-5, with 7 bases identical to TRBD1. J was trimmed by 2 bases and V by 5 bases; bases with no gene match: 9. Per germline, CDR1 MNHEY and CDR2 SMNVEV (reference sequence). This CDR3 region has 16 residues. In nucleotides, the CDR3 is TGTGCCAGCAGTATTTACAGGGGTCAGGGCAATCAGCCCCAGCATTTT. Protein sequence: CASSIYRGQGNQPQHF.

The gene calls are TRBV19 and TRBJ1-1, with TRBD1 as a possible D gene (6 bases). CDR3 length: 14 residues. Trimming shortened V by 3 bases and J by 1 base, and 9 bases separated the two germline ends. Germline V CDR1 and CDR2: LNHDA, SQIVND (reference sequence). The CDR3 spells CASSIATGNTEAFF. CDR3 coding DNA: TGTGCCAGTAGTATTGCGACAGGGAACACTGAAGCTTTCTTT.

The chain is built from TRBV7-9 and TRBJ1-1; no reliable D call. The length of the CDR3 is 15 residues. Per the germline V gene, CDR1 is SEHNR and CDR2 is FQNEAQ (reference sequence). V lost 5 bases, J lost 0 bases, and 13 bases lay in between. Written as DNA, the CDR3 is TGTGCCAGCAGCGGACCCGTCGGGATGAACACTGAAGCTTTCTTT. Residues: CASSGPVGMNTEAFF.

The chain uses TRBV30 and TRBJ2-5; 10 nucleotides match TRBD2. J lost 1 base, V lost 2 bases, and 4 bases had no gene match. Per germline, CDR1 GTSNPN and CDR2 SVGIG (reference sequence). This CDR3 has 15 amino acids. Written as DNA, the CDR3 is TGTGCCTGGAGTTGGACTAGCGGAGTCCAAGAGACCCAGTACTTC. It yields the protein CAWSWTSGVQETQYF.

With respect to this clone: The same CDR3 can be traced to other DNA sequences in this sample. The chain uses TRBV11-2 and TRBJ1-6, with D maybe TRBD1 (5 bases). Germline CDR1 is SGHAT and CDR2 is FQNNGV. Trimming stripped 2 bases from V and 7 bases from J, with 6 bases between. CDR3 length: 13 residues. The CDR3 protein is CASSLRQNSPLHF. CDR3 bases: TGTGCCAGCAGCTTAAGACAGAATTCACCCCTCCACTTT.

The chain's CDR3 is CASSLGARTRGEQYF. For the CDR3, the DNA is TGTGCCAGCAGCTTAGGGGCGCGGACTAGGGGCGAGCAGTACTTC. This sequence joins TRBV11-2 and TRBJ2-7; 7 nucleotides match TRBD2. CDR3 size: 15 residues. V gave up 1 base and J gave up 6 bases; unmatched junction bases: 9. The germline CDR1 and CDR2 sequences are SGHAT and FQNNGV.

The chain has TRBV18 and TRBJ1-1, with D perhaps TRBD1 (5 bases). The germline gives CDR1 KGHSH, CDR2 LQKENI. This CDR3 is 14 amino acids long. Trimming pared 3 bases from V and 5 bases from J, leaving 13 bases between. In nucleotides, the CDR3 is TGTGCCAGCTCACCTTCTCAGGGAGGGACTGAAGCTTTCTTT. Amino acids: CASSPSQGGTEAFF.

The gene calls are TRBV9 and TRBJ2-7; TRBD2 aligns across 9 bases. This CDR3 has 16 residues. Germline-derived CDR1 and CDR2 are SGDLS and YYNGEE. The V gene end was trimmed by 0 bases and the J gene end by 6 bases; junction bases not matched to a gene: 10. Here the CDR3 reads CASSVGLAALGREQYF. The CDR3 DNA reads TGTGCCAGCAGCGTAGGACTAGCGGCCCTTGGGCGCGAGCAGTACTTC. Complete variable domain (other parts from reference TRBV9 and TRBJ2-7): DSGVTQTPKHLITATGQRVTLRCSPRSGDLSVYWYQQSLDQGLQFLIQYYNGEERAKGNILERFSAQQFPDLHSELNLSSLELGDSALYFCASSVGLAALGREQYFGPGTRLTVT.

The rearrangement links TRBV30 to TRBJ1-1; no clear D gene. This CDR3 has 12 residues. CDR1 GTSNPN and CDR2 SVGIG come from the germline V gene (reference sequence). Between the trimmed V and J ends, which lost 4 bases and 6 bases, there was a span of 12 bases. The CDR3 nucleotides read TGTGCCTGGAAACTTTTTCCCGCTGAAGCTTTCTTT. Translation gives CAWKLFPAEAFF.

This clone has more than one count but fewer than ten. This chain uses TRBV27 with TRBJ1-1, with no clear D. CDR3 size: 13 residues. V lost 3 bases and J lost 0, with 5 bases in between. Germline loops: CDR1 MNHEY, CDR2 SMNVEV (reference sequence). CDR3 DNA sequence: TGTGCCAGCAGTTTTTCAGTGAACACTGAAGCTTTCTTT. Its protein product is CASSFSVNTEAFF.

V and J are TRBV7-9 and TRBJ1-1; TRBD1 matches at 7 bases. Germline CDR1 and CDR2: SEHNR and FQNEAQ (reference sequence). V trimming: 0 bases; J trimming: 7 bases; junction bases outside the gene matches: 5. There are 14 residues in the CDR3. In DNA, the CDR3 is TGTGCCAGCAGCTTAGCGTCCGGGGACAGTGAAGCTTTCTTT. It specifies CASSLASGDSEAFF.

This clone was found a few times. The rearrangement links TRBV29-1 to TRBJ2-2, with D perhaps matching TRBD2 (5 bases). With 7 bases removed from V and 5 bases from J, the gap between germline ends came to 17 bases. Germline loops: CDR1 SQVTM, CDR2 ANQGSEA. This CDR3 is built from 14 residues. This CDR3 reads CSAAGPTGTGELFF. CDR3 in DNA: TGCAGCGCCGCCGGGCCGACGGGGACCGGGGAGCTGTTTTTT.

The CDR3 sequence: CAIGSGYGETQYF. The CDR3, as DNA: TGTGCCATCGGGAGCGGCTACGGGGAGACCCAGTACTTC. The chain is built from TRBV10-3 and TRBJ2-5, with D maybe TRBD2 (5 bases). The CDR3 length is 13 residues. The germline CDR1 and CDR2 sequences are ENHRY and SYGVKD. V was trimmed by 8 bases and J by 5 bases, leaving 15 bases between them.

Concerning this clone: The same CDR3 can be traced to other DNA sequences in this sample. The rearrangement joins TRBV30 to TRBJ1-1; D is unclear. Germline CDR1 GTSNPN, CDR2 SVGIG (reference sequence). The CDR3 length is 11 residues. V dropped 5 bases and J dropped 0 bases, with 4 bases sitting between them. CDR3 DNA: TGTGCCTGGTCCATGAACACTGAAGCTTTCTTT. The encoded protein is CAWSMNTEAFF.

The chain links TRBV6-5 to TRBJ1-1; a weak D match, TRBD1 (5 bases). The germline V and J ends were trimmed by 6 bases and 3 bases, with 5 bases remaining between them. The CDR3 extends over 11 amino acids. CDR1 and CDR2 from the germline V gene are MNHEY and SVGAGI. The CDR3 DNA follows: TGTGCCAGCAGCAGGGACACTGAAGCTTTCTTT. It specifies CASSRDTEAFF.

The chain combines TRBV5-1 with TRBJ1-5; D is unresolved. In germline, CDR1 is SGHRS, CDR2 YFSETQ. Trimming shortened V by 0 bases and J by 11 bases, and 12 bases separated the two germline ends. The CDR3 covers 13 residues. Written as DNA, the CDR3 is TGCGCCAGCAGCTTGGCTACCGACATGGCCCAGCATTTT. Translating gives CASSLATDMAQHF.

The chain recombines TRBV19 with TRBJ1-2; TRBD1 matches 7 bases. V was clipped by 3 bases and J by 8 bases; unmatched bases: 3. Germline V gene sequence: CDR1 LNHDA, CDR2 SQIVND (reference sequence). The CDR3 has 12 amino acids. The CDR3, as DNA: TGTGCCAGTAGTATTACAGGGGACGGCTACACCTTC. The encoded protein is CASSITGDGYTF.

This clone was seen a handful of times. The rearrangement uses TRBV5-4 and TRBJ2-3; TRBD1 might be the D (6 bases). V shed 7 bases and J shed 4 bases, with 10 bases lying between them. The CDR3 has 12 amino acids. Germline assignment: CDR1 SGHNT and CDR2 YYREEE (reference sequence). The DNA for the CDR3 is TGTGCCAGCCGGACAGATCCAGATACGCAGTATTTT. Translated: CASRTDPDTQYF.

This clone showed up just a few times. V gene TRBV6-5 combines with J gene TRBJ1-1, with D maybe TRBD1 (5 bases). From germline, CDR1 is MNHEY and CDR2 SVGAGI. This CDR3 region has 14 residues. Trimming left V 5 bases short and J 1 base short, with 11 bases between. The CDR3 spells CASSDSGTNTEAFF. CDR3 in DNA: TGTGCCAGCAGTGACAGTGGAACGAACACTGAAGCTTTCTTT.

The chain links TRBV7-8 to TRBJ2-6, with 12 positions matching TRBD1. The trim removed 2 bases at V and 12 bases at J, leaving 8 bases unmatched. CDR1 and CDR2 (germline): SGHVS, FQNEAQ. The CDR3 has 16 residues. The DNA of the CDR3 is TGTGCCAGCAGCTTAATTTCGGGACAGGGGGCGACCGTCCTGACTTTC. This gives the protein CASSLISGQGATVLTF.

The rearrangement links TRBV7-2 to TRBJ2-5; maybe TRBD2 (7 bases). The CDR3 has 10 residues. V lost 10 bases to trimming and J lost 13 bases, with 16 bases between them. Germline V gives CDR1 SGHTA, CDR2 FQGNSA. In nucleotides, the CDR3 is TGTGCCATTTTGGCGGGGGCTCTGTACTTC. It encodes CAILAGALYF.

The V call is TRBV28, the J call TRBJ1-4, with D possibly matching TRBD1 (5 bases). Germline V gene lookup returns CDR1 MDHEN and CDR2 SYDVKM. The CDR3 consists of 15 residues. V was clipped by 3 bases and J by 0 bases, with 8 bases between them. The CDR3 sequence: CASSLAGATNEKLFF. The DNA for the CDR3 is TGTGCCAGCAGTTTGGCGGGGGCAACTAATGAAAAACTGTTTTTT.